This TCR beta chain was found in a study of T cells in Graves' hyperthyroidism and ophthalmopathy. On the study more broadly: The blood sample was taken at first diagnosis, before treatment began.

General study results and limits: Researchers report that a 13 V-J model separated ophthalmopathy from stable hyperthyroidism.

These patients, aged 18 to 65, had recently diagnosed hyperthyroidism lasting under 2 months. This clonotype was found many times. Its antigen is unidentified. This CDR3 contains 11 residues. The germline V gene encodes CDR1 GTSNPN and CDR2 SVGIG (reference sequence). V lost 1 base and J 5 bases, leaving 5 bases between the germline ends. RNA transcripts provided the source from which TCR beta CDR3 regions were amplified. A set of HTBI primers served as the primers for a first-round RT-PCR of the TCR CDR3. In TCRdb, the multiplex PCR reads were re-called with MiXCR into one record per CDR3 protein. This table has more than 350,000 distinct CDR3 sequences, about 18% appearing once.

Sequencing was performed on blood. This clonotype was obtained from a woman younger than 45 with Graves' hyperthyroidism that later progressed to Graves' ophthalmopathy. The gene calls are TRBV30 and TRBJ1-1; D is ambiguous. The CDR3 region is CAWSESTEAFF. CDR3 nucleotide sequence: TGTGCCTGGAGTGAATCAACTGAAGCTTTCTTT.